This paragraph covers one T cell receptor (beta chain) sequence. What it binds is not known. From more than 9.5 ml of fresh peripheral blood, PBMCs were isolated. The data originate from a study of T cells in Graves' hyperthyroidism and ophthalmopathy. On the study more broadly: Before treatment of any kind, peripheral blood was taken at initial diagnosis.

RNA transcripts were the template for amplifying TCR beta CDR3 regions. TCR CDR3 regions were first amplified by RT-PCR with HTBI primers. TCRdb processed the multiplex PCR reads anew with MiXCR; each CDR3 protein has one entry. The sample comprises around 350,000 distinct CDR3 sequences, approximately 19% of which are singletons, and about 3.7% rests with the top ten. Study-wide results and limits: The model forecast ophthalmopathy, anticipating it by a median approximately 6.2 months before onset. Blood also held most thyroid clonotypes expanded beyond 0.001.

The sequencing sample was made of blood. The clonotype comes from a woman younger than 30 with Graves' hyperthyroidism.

The CDR3 here is CASSPQQGSGYTF. In nucleotides, the CDR3 is TGTGCCAGCAGCCCCCAACAGGGCTCTGGCTACACCTTC. This rearrangement joins TRBV6-1 to TRBJ1-2, with D perhaps TRBD1 (6 bases). Looked up from germline, CDR1 is MNHNS and CDR2 is SASEGT. The V and J ends lost 6 bases and 7 bases respectively, with 15 bases between them. This CDR3 region has 13 residues.